These 3 T cell receptor beta chains originate from one sample sequenced in a study of CD8+CD57+ T cells in acquired aplastic anemia. For CDR3 and TCR beta VDJ profiling, genomic DNA was the template used. TCRdb re-called the reads with MiXCR, one entry per CDR3 protein. This table has roughly 300,000 distinct CDR3 sequences, roughly half appearing once. Sequenced material: sorted CD4+, CD8+, or CD8+CD57+ T cells (not recorded which) from PBMCs. The receptors originated from a human donor with severe aplastic anemia or a healthy control (not recorded which).

This clonotype has at least ten counts. The V and J genes are TRBV5-1 and TRBJ1-4; TRBD1 agrees at 8 bases. The length of the CDR3 is 16 residues. Germline V gene sequence: CDR1 SGHRS, CDR2 YFSETQ. V gave up 3 bases and J gave up 0 bases; unmatched junction bases: 4. The CDR3, as DNA: TGCGCCAGCAGCTGGAGGGGACAGGCAACTAATGAAAAACTGTTTTTT. It encodes CASSWRGQATNEKLFF.

Remarks on this clonotype: Here the CDR3 omits its conserved ending phenylalanine or tryptophan, so a read error is the likely source. The DNA is left out, because the CDR3 cannot be placed on it with certainty; the CDR3 is given as TCRdb lists it. The J gene is TRBJ1-2, the V gene TRBV5-8. Germline V gene lookup returns CDR1 SGHTS and CDR2 YDEGEE. 8 amino acids form the CDR3, both terminal residues included. The CDR3 is CASSLGPT.

This clonotype was found many times. The genes are TRBV7-3 and TRBJ2-1; TRBD2 agrees at 9 bases. Germline loops: CDR1 SGHTA, CDR2 FQGTGA. The CDR3 is made up of 12 amino acids. J was trimmed by 8 bases and V by 6 bases; bases with no gene match: 2. The CDR3 DNA follows: TGTGCCAGCAGTTCTAGCGGGGATGAGCAGTTCTTC. Translated, it gives CASSSSGDEQFF.